These T cell receptor beta chains were read from a single sample in a study of T cells in Graves' hyperthyroidism and ophthalmopathy. TCRdb independently ran MiXCR on the multiplex PCR reads; one entry per CDR3 protein. The data hold 200,000 to 250,000 distinct CDR3 sequences, with approximately 25% observed a single time. The sequenced material came from blood. All receptors come from a woman aged 40 to 55 with Graves' ophthalmopathy. CDR3s include the opening cysteine and the closing phenylalanine or tryptophan. For some rows the clone size is stated as once, few or many, or as a class when expanded; others skip it.

v_call cdr3_length clone_size cdr3_aa
TRBV6-1 14 many CASSGEAGLHGYTF
TRBV7-9 13 many CASSYPVHRELFF
TRBV9 15 few CASSGTSGTKDTQYF
TRBV4-2 14 many CASSLISDSYEQYF
TRBV7-9 15 many CASSKRTGGLETQYF
TRBV10-3 13 . CAISQQGSYGYTF
TRBV4-1 16 many CASSQDSGTGFYEQYF
TRBV12-3/TRBV12-4 16 . CASISRAQLAKNIQYF
TRBV28 14 many CASSSPQGNQPQHF
TRBV20-1 15 many CSARVARGVSYEQYF
TRBV7-8 16 few CASSFLNGGASDEQYF
TRBV6-1 16 many CASNRGSGGTNTEAFF
TRBV29-1 15 many CSVEGTSGSSYEQYF
TRBV10-3 15 many CAISEGQANNQPQHF
TRBV27 13 many CASSLMTDQPQHF
TRBV5-1 11 many CASSLGRQAFF
TRBV10-3 14 many CAISPGQDVYGYTF
TRBV6-1 15 few CASSAQGLVNSPLHF
TRBV27 16 many CASSFLSGKYQETQYF
TRBV6-1 15 many CASSILRTGPYEQYF
TRBV28 15 many CASSFGQSNTGELFF
TRBV7-9 15 many CASSSGTSTSYEQYF
TRBV11-2 17 many CASSSRGEGGSKNIQYF
TRBV28 12 many CASSWGADTIYF
TRBV30 15 many CAWSGKGGHTGELFF